This TCR beta chain was obtained from a study of ipilimumab plus nivolumab after autologous stem cell transplantation. Overall study: Median doses per patient: four or five ipilimumab, about eight nivolumab. Study-level results: Per the authors, repertoire, Treg and microbiota data justify further study.

Libraries were prepared by immunoSEQ multiplex PCR; TCRdb keeps only in-frame clonotypes and omits some of them. Among 11,000 or so clones listed, roughly 75% were seen once. This CDR3 has 16 residues. CDR1 MNHEY and CDR2 SMNVEV come from the germline V gene (reference sequence). V lost 3 bases and J 8 bases, leaving 20 bases between the germline ends. A remark on this clone: The antigen is undetermined.

The TCR originated in a male donor with multiple myeloma. This material consisted of PBMCs, taken in a trial of ipilimumab plus nivolumab as post-transplant consolidation. V usage is TRBV27 and J usage is TRBJ2-1; possibly TRBD2 for D (8 bases). The CDR3 loop reads CASSLRGAGGTDEQFF. The CDR3 nucleotides read TGTGCCAGCAGTTTGCGGGGGGCAGGGGGGACGGATGAGCAGTTCTTC.